This entry concerns a single T cell receptor (beta chain). As yet, its antigen is unknown. Trimming removed 1 base at V and 4 bases at J, with 8 bases between. The CDR3 consists of 13 residues. Germline V gene sequence: CDR1 SGDLS, CDR2 YYNGEE. This sample stems from a study of CD8+ T cells in alopecia areata. On the study more broadly: A regimen of oral tofacitinib, 5 to 10 mg twice daily, was given to treated patients.

Notes on the study in general: More clonal than normal scalp was lesional scalp, particularly alopecia totalis/universalis.

Once RNA had been extracted, it was reverse transcribed into cDNA to act as the sequencing template. Generated by immunoSEQ multiplex PCR, the TCRdb table keeps only in-frame clones and is missing some. This sample has about 180,000 clones, with roughly 65% found just once. Peripheral blood and lesional scalp punch biopsies came from alopecia areata patients. This sequence originates from a human donor with alopecia areata. The sequencing used CD4+ T cells sorted from blood, collected at week 0. The chain employs TRBV9 and TRBJ2-5, with D hard to call. The CDR3 bases are TGTGCCAGCAGCGTAACTAACGGAGAGACCCAGTACTTC. The encoded protein is CASSVTNGETQYF.